This paragraph reports one TCR beta chain. Germline CDR1 MNHNY, CDR2 SVGAGI (reference sequence). Unmatched junction bases numbered 5, after V lost 10 bases and J lost 7 bases. CDR3 length equals 12 residues. TCRdb re-called the 5' RACE reads with MiXCR, one entry per CDR3 protein. Of more than 45,000 distinct CDR3 sequences listed, roughly 28% were seen once; the top ten hold more than 3%. This sequence was found in a female donor with breast cancer. Sequenced material: tumor-infiltrating memory CD4+ T cells sorted from the breast tumor. Stated subset: memory CD4+ T cells, CD4+CD45RO+CD25-. J is TRBJ2-2 and V is TRBV6-6; 8 bases fit TRBD1. The CDR3 is CATRQGNGELFF. The DNA for the CDR3 is TGTGCCACCCGACAGGGGAACGGGGAGCTGTTTTTT.